These 3 T cell receptor beta chains originate from one sample sequenced in a study of T cell responses to AZD1222 COVID-19 vaccine. Using immunoSEQ multiplex PCR, the repertoire was profiled, and TCRdb retains in-frame clones only, with some absent. The data hold more than 110,000 clones, with over 80% observed a single time. Specimen: peripheral blood, collected 28 days after the second AZD1222 dose. Every receptor here comes from an adult who received the AZD1222 COVID-19 vaccine.

This sequence joins TRBV4-1 and TRBJ1-3; D remains unclear. The CDR3 is made up of 12 amino acids. Germline V gene data show CDR1 as MGHRA and CDR2 as YSYEKL. The V and J ends lost 0 bases and 4 bases respectively, with 1 base between them. The CDR3 here is CASSQEGNTIYF. The CDR3 nucleotides read TGCGCCAGCAGCCAAGAGGGAAACACCATATATTTT.

The J gene is TRBJ2-1, the V gene TRBV7-2, with 8 bases matching TRBD1. Germline values: CDR1 SGHTA, CDR2 FQGNSA. V was pared by 3 bases and J by 0 bases, with 1 base of the junction left unmatched. The CDR3 loop spans 15 amino acids. The CDR3 coding sequence is TGTGCCAGCAGCTTGGACAGGGACTCCTACAATGAGCAGTTCTTC. It yields the protein CASSLDRDSYNEQFF.

This chain connects TRBV24-1 to TRBJ2-7, with a weak D call TRBD1 (8 bases). V shed 4 bases and J shed 0 bases, with 15 bases lying between them. This CDR3 region has 16 residues. CDR1 is KGHDR and CDR2 is SFDVKD in the germline V gene. As DNA, the CDR3 is TGTGCCACCAGTGACGGGGGGACAGGACGCTCCTACGAGCAGTACTTC. It codes for CATSDGGTGRSYEQYF.